The 29 T cell receptor beta chains reported below all come from one sample, sequenced in a study of blood T cell repertoires in COVID-19. Sequencing used immunoSEQ multiplex PCR; TCRdb keeps in-frame clones, though not all of them. This table has about 140,000 clones, roughly 84% appearing once. Sample: PBMCs or T cells enriched from blood (not recorded which). The receptors derive from a man aged 35-49 years with acute COVID-19.

The rearrangement joins TRBV5-1 to TRBJ2-7, with D possibly being TRBD2 (5 bases). V lost 0 bases and J lost 7, with 14 bases in between. CDR3 length equals 14 residues. Per the germline V gene, CDR1 is SGHRS and CDR2 is YFSETQ. CDR3 residues: CASSLGGNVGEQYF. The CDR3 DNA sequence: TGCGCCAGCAGCTTGGGAGGGAACGTGGGGGAGCAGTACTTC.

The rearrangement links TRBV9 to TRBJ1-1; no firm D call. Germline-derived CDR1 and CDR2 are SGDLS and YYNGEE. The CDR3 has 15 amino acids. Deletions cut 1 base from V and 2 bases from J, with 12 bases between. The CDR3 DNA reads TGTGCCAGCAGCGTATCCCCCCTAACCAACACTGAAGCTTTCTTT. It yields the protein CASSVSPLTNTEAFF.

The chain has TRBV4-3 and TRBJ2-6; D is possibly TRBD2 (6 bases). The V and J ends lost 1 base and 0 bases respectively, with 10 bases between them. This CDR3 has 17 residues. Per the germline V gene, CDR1 is LGHNA and CDR2 is YSLEER. CDR3 sequence (DNA): TGCGCCAGCAGCCAAGCGGGACTGCCCTCTGGGGCCAACGTCCTGACTTTC. Protein: CASSQAGLPSGANVLTF.

The chain carries TRBV7-9 and TRBJ1-4; a possible D gene is TRBD1 (5 bases). The CDR3 loop spans 16 amino acids. The V gene lost 5 bases and the J gene lost 5 bases, with 18 bases spanning the gap. Per the germline V gene, CDR1 is SEHNR and CDR2 is FQNEAQ (reference sequence). CDR3 residues: CASSPKDSNFNEKLFF. The CDR3 bases are TGTGCCAGCAGCCCTAAAGACAGCAACTTCAATGAAAAACTGTTTTTT.

V is TRBV5-1 and J is TRBJ2-7; 7 nucleotides line up with TRBD1. The germline V gene encodes CDR1 SGHRS and CDR2 YFSETQ. The length of the CDR3 is 14 residues. Trimming cost V 2 bases and J 5 bases; bases outside gene matches: 7. In DNA, the CDR3 is TGCGCCAGCAGCTTTTCACAGGGGATCAACGAGCAGTACTTC. It specifies CASSFSQGINEQYF.

This clone turned up a few times. The chain employs TRBV19 and TRBJ1-5; no clear D. CDR3 size: 12 residues. Trimming removed 10 bases from V and 2 bases from J, with 9 bases in between. In germline, CDR1 is LNHDA, CDR2 SQIVND (reference sequence). CDR3 in DNA: TGTGCCACCTCACCGGGCAATCAGCCCCAGCATTTT. It is translated as CATSPGNQPQHF.

The CDR3 loop reads CASSVVGNTIYF. CDR3 bases: TGCGCCAGCAGCGTAGTCGGAAACACCATATATTTT. V usage is TRBV4-1 and J usage is TRBJ1-3; D uncertain. Germline lookup yields CDR1 MGHRA and CDR2 YSYEKL. This CDR3 is built from 12 residues. Trimming left V 5 bases short and J 4 bases short, with 6 bases between.

The genes are TRBV9 and TRBJ2-4, with D unclear. Trimming removed 1 base from V and 13 bases from J, with 18 bases in between. Germline values: CDR1 SGDLS, CDR2 YYNGEE. The CDR3 loop spans 14 amino acids. CDR3 bases: TGTGCCAGCAGCGTACGCCTGGCAGATAGCCCCCAGTACTTC. Translating gives CASSVRLADSPQYF.

The V and J genes are TRBV7-2 and TRBJ1-2; 11 nucleotides align to TRBD1. The CDR3 extends over 16 amino acids. Germline V lookup: CDR1 SGHTA, CDR2 FQGNSA. V lost 5 bases, J lost 4 bases, and 9 bases stayed unmatched. This CDR3 reads CASSPRTGGEIYGYTF. CDR3 coding DNA: TGTGCCAGCAGCCCGCGGACAGGGGGCGAGATCTATGGCTACACCTTC.

This chain uses TRBV30 with TRBJ2-1; 8 bases are shared with TRBD2. The CDR3 consists of 16 residues. Looked up from germline, CDR1 is GTSNPN and CDR2 is SVGIG (reference sequence). Trimming at V came to 0 bases and at J to 1 base, leaving 5 bases not matched to a gene. This CDR3 is CAWSVPGLVSYNEQFF. Written as DNA, the CDR3 is TGTGCCTGGAGTGTACCGGGACTAGTATCCTACAATGAGCAGTTCTTC.

The table lists this clone with a count of one. The chain has TRBV7-6 and TRBJ2-2; TRBD2 agrees at 7 bases. The CDR3 totals 17 residues. The trim removed 0 bases at V and 0 bases at J, leaving 4 bases unmatched. CDR1 and CDR2 (germline): SGHVS, FNYEAQ. The CDR3 DNA is TGTGCCAGCAGCTTAGCCCCGGCGGGGGCGAACACCGGGGAGCTGTTTTTT. Protein sequence: CASSLAPAGANTGELFF.

This chain joins TRBV24-1 and TRBJ2-3, with 11 bases that match TRBD2. The CDR3 runs to 17 residues. Germline V lookup: CDR1 KGHDR, CDR2 SFDVKD. Losses at the gene ends were 5 bases for V and 6 bases for J; bases not matched to a gene: 12. CDR3 DNA: TGTGCCACCAGTGTTCCTAGACTAGCGGGATTGGGGGATACGCAGTATTTT. Residues: CATSVPRLAGLGDTQYF.

V is TRBV9 and J is TRBJ2-1, with a weak D call TRBD2 (5 bases). The CDR3 loop spans 18 amino acids. V shed 7 bases and J shed 7 bases, with 30 bases lying between them. Germline V gives CDR1 SGDLS, CDR2 YYNGEE. This CDR3 is CASSRRESRNPPMNEQFF. The CDR3 region has the DNA TGTGCCAGCTCCAGAAGGGAGTCCAGGAACCCCCCCATGAATGAGCAGTTCTTC.

The J gene is TRBJ1-6, the V gene TRBV12-3 or TRBV12-4, with D perhaps matching TRBD1 (6 bases). V lost 4 bases and J 11 bases, leaving 12 bases between the germline ends. The CDR3 loop spans 13 amino acids. In DNA form, the CDR3 reads TGTGCCAGCAGTTCGGGGAGACAGGCACCCCTCCACTTT. Its protein is CASSSGRQAPLHF.

The V and J genes are TRBV15 and TRBJ1-1; 9 nucleotides agree with TRBD1. The CDR3 is made up of 15 amino acids. Trimming at V came to 5 bases and at J to 4 bases, leaving 8 bases not matched to a gene. Germline CDR1 LNHNV, CDR2 YYDKDF (reference sequence). The CDR3 DNA follows: TGTGCCACCAGCGGACGGGACAGGGCTGCCACTGAAGCTTTCTTT. Encoded protein: CATSGRDRAATEAFF.

This rearrangement joins TRBV10-3 to TRBJ1-3, with 9 bases fitting TRBD1. With V trimmed by 1 base and J by 3 bases, 4 bases remained unmatched. This CDR3 is 16 amino acids long. Germline lookup yields CDR1 ENHRY and CDR2 SYGVKD. CDR3 sequence: CAISEFPTGGGNTIYF. CDR3 in DNA: TGTGCCATCAGTGAGTTCCCGACAGGGGGTGGAAACACCATATATTTT.

The gene calls are TRBV4-1 and TRBJ2-3; D not certain. V was cut by 2 bases and J by 6 bases, with 9 bases left in between. Germline-derived CDR1 and CDR2 are MGHRA and YSYEKL. There are 13 residues in the CDR3. DNA for the CDR3: TGCGCCAGCAGCCAAAACTCCCCGGATACGCAGTATTTT. It codes for CASSQNSPDTQYF.

This clone turned up a few times. V usage is TRBV7-8 and J usage is TRBJ1-1, with a tentative D call TRBD1 (5 bases). Germline V gene lookup returns CDR1 SGHVS and CDR2 FQNEAQ. V was clipped by 5 bases and J by 4 bases, with 29 bases between them. The CDR3 contains 19 residues. The CDR3 DNA reads TGTGCCAGCAGCCCTAGTCTCCAGGGTATTACGCTTTACTCCACTGAAGCTTTCTTT. Its protein product is CASSPSLQGITLYSTEAFF.

This clone was detected ten times or more. The chain links TRBV20-1 to TRBJ1-6; no definite D call. Trimming took 8 bases from V and 14 from J, leaving 16 bases between them. The V gene's germline CDR1 is DFQATT and CDR2 SNEGSKA (reference sequence). The CDR3 loop spans 11 amino acids. The CDR3 loop is CSIHSRSALHF. The CDR3 nucleotides are TGCAGTATCCACAGCCGCTCGGCCCTCCACTTT.

This sequence joins TRBV5-1 and TRBJ1-4, with D unresolved. CDR1 and CDR2 (germline): SGHRS, YFSETQ. The CDR3 totals 15 residues. With 6 bases removed from V and 8 bases from J, the gap between germline ends came to 20 bases. The CDR3 region has the DNA TGCGCCAGCACGGAGCGGGAGCCGAGATTCGAAAAACTGTTTTTT. Residues: CASTEREPRFEKLFF.

This sequence joins TRBV4-1 and TRBJ2-7; 8 bases match TRBD2. The CDR3 is 19 amino acids. Germline CDR1 and CDR2: MGHRA and YSYEKL. V lost 0 bases to trimming and J lost 7 bases; unmatched junction nucleotides: 20. The CDR3 here is CASSQDQWLAGSRVGEQYF. CDR3 DNA: TGCGCCAGCAGCCAAGATCAATGGCTAGCGGGCTCCAGGGTGGGGGAGCAGTACTTC.

The J gene is TRBJ2-1, the V gene TRBV4-3; TRBD2 aligns across 14 bases. This CDR3 spans 17 amino acids. V lost 6 bases to trimming and J lost 0 bases; unmatched junction nucleotides: 4. CDR1 LGHNA and CDR2 YSLEER come from the germline V gene. CDR3 in DNA: TGCGCCAGCAGTCAGACTAGCGGGGGGGCCTCCTACAATGAGCAGTTCTTC. Translated: CASSQTSGGASYNEQFF.

The V call is TRBV7-2, the J call TRBJ1-2; D remains ambiguous. Trimming pared 6 bases from V and 4 bases from J, leaving 12 bases between. CDR1 and CDR2 from the germline V gene are SGHTA and FQGNSA. CDR3 length equals 13 residues. The CDR3 loop is CASRPERGYGYTF. In DNA, the CDR3 is TGTGCCAGCAGACCCGAACGGGGCTATGGCTACACCTTC.

V is TRBV5-1 and J is TRBJ2-1; TRBD2 agrees at 7 bases. V trimming: 0 bases; J trimming: 0 bases; junction bases outside the gene matches: 15. The CDR3 totals 20 residues. Per the germline V gene, CDR1 is SGHRS and CDR2 is YFSETQ. The CDR3 loop reads CASSLGPPASGFSSYNEQFF. The CDR3 DNA follows: TGCGCCAGCAGCTTGGGGCCTCCGGCTAGCGGTTTTAGCTCCTACAATGAGCAGTTCTTC.

This clone occurred a few times. CDR3 sequence (DNA): TGTGCCAGCACCCTCTCGGGGTGGGGCACCGGGGAGCTGTTTTTT. It yields the protein CASTLSGWGTGELFF. This rearrangement joins TRBV27 to TRBJ2-2; perhaps TRBD2 as D (5 bases). The germline V gene has CDR1 MNHEY and CDR2 SMNVEV (reference sequence). This CDR3 spans 15 amino acids. With 7 bases removed from V and 4 bases from J, the gap between germline ends came to 16 bases.

This chain joins TRBV5-4 and TRBJ1-2, with 9 bases matching TRBD1. Germline CDR1 and CDR2: SGHNT and YYREEE (reference sequence). The junction had 0 bases not matched to a gene; V was cut back by 4 bases and J by 5 bases. CDR3 length: 12 amino acids. Here the CDR3 reads CASSGTGYGYTF. The CDR3 nucleotides are TGTGCCAGCAGCGGGACAGGGTATGGCTACACCTTC.

V usage is TRBV11-2 and J usage is TRBJ1-1, with 7 bases matching TRBD1. The CDR3 consists of 14 residues. Germline CDR1 reads SGHAT; CDR2 reads FQNNGV. J was trimmed by 3 bases and V by 3 bases; bases with no gene match: 4. The CDR3: CASSLGQLHTEAFF. CDR3 DNA sequence: TGTGCCAGCAGCTTGGGACAGCTTCACACTGAAGCTTTCTTT. Full variable domain (remainder filled in from reference TRBV11-2 and TRBJ1-1): EAGVAQSPRYKIIEKRQSVAFWCNPISGHATLYWYQQILGQGPKLLIQFQNNGVVDDSQLPKDRFSAERLKGVDSTLKIQPAKLEDSAVYLCASSLGQLHTEAFFGQGTRLTVV.

This chain uses TRBV5-1 with TRBJ2-7, with D maybe TRBD1 (5 bases). Trimming took 1 base from V and 2 from J, leaving 10 bases between them. Germline V gene sequence: CDR1 SGHRS, CDR2 YFSETQ. The CDR3 is made up of 14 amino acids. In DNA, the CDR3 is TGCGCCAGCAGCTTGATTGACAGACCCTACGAGCAGTACTTC. Its translation is CASSLIDRPYEQYF.

This clone was recorded once. This CDR3 is also generated by other DNA sequences in the sample. The V gene is TRBV9, the J gene TRBJ2-7, with D uncertain. Per germline, CDR1 SGDLS and CDR2 YYNGEE. Deletions cut 0 bases from V and 3 bases from J, with 7 bases between. The CDR3 is 13 amino acids. This CDR3 reads CASSVGNSYEQYF. As DNA, the CDR3 is TGTGCCAGCAGCGTAGGTAACAGCTACGAGCAGTACTTC.